These 23 T cell receptor beta chains originate from one sample sequenced in a study of Ad26.COV2.S vaccination and SARS-CoV-2 variants. The method was immunoSEQ multiplex PCR; TCRdb's version includes in-frame clones alone and lacks a portion of them. Of 350,000 to 500,000 clones detected, roughly 91% appear once; the ten largest clones hold less than 4.5%. Treatment meaning: over 15 received Ad26.COV2.S at low or high dose, single or two shots; about 5 received placebo; per-sample allocation not given. Specimen acquisition occurred on day 63 following the initial vaccine or placebo injection. Sequenced material: peripheral blood, taken in a trial of Ad26.COV2.S vaccine versus placebo. Source of these receptors: a person between 18 and 65 years old who received the Ad26.COV2.S COVID-19 vaccine or a placebo.

V is TRBV3-1 (or the pseudogene TRBV3-2) and J is TRBJ2-7; 11 bases are shared with TRBD2. The germline CDR1 and CDR2 sequences are LGHDT and YNNKEL (reference sequence). The CDR3 extends over 16 amino acids. With V trimmed by 2 bases and J by 0 bases, 3 bases remained unmatched. The CDR3 DNA reads as TGTGCCAGCAGCCAAACTAGCGGGAGACTCTCCTACGAGCAGTACTTC. Translated, it gives CASSQTSGRLSYEQYF.

The chain is built from TRBV2 and TRBJ2-5; 7 nucleotides line up with TRBD2. The CDR3 is 14 residues long. Trimming cost V 7 bases and J 3 bases; bases outside gene matches: 8. Germline V gives CDR1 SNHLY, CDR2 FYNNEI. CDR3 region: CASTEEGGKETQYF. In DNA form, the CDR3 reads TGTGCCAGCACCGAAGAGGGAGGGAAAGAGACCCAGTACTTC.

CDR3: CATARGPNTDTQYF. CDR3 DNA sequence: TGTGCCACCGCAAGAGGACCAAACACAGATACGCAGTATTTT. The chain recombines TRBV19 with TRBJ2-3, with unresolved D. The CDR3 extends over 14 amino acids. With 10 bases removed from V and 2 bases from J, the gap between germline ends came to 16 bases. Germline CDR1 LNHDA, CDR2 SQIVND (reference sequence).

V and J are TRBV19 and TRBJ2-3; D unclear. V shed 4 bases and J shed 4 bases, with 18 bases lying between them. This CDR3 is built from 16 residues. Germline V gene lookup returns CDR1 LNHDA and CDR2 SQIVND (reference sequence). This CDR3 is CASSTLGGVGADTQYF. The CDR3 DNA sequence: TGTGCCAGTAGTACCCTCGGCGGCGTTGGGGCAGATACGCAGTATTTT.

This clone was seen once. This chain links TRBV6-2 or TRBV6-3 with TRBJ2-5; the match to TRBD2 covers 11 bases. V dropped 2 bases and J dropped 1; count of bases not matched to a gene: 3. Germline CDR1 and CDR2: MNHEY and SVGEGT. The CDR3 is 16 amino acids. The CDR3 loop reads CASSYGTSGPQETQYF. The DNA of the CDR3 is TGTGCCAGCAGTTACGGGACTAGCGGACCCCAAGAGACCCAGTACTTC.

The V call is TRBV7-9, the J call TRBJ2-5; 7 bases are shared with TRBD2. CDR3 length equals 16 residues. Germline-derived CDR1 and CDR2 are SEHNR and FQNEAQ (reference sequence). Trimming removed 8 bases from V and 1 base from J; junction bases left unmatched: 13. The CDR3 DNA follows: TGTGCCAGCGAGGCGGGGCGGGGGAGGTCCCAAGAGACCCAGTACTTC. Translation gives CASEAGRGRSQETQYF. The variable domain in full, with the rest retrieved from reference TRBV7-9 and TRBJ2-5, is DTGVSQNPRHKITKRGQNVTFRCDPISEHNRLYWYRQTLGQGPEFLTYFQNEAQLEKSRLLSDRFSAERPKGSFSTLEIQRTEQGDSAMYLCASEAGRGRSQETQYFGPGTRLLVL.

This chain connects TRBV27 to TRBJ2-5; D perhaps matches TRBD2 (7 bases). This CDR3 has 19 amino acids. The V end was cut by 3 bases, the J end by 5 bases, with 28 bases between. Germline CDR1 is MNHEY and CDR2 is SMNVEV (reference sequence). The DNA of the CDR3 is TGTGCCAGCAGTTTCTCACTGGGGGGGGCAGGAAGCCCTCAGGAGACCCAGTACTTC. Residues: CASSFSLGGAGSPQETQYF.

This clone was seen once. CDR3 sequence reads: CASGTGSSYEQYF. The CDR3 nucleotides read TGTGCCAGCGGAACAGGTTCCTCCTACGAGCAGTACTTC. This chain links TRBV12-3 or TRBV12-4 with TRBJ2-7, with a tentative D call TRBD1 (5 bases). The length of the CDR3 is 13 residues. Trimming removed 8 bases from V and 0 bases from J, with 11 bases in between.

This rearrangement joins TRBV29-1 to TRBJ2-1, with D possibly being TRBD1 (6 bases). Per germline, CDR1 SQVTM and CDR2 ANQGSEA. V was trimmed by 3 bases and J by 9 bases, leaving 15 bases between them. This CDR3 has 13 residues. The CDR3 is CSVDRDTRSEQFF. DNA of the CDR3: TGCAGCGTTGATCGGGACACGAGGAGTGAGCAGTTCTTC.

This chain links TRBV20-1 with TRBJ1-1, with unresolved D. The CDR3 covers 11 residues. V lost 6 bases to trimming and J lost 3 bases, with 8 bases between them. Germline assignment: CDR1 DFQATT and CDR2 SNEGSKA (reference sequence). The CDR3 DNA follows: TGCAGTGCAGAGGATTACACTGAAGCTTTCTTT. Translating gives CSAEDYTEAFF.

The rearrangement links TRBV5-6 to TRBJ2-1; D ambiguous. Germline values: CDR1 SGHDT, CDR2 YYEEEE. CDR3 length: 15 residues. Trimming stripped 3 bases from V and 8 bases from J, with 18 bases between. The CDR3 sequence is CASSSFRGPADEQFF. The CDR3 region has the DNA TGTGCCAGCAGCTCCTTCCGTGGCCCCGCCGATGAGCAGTTCTTC.

V usage is TRBV5-4 and J usage is TRBJ1-4; 8 bases map to TRBD1. The J segment lost 7 bases and the V segment lost 1 base, leaving 12 bases of the junction unmatched. Germline V CDR1 and CDR2: SGHNT, YYREEE (reference sequence). The CDR3 is 17 amino acids. CDR3 region: CASSLLGTGGGTEKLFF. DNA of the CDR3: TGTGCCAGCAGCTTGCTGGGGACAGGCGGGGGGACTGAAAAACTGTTTTTT.

The V gene is TRBV11-2, the J gene TRBJ1-1, with D hard to call. This CDR3 is built from 14 residues. Looked up from germline, CDR1 is SGHAT and CDR2 is FQNNGV. V dropped 2 bases and J dropped 1 base, with 8 bases sitting between them. CDR3 sequence reads: CASSLNKGNTEAFF. In DNA form, the CDR3 reads TGTGCCAGCAGCTTAAACAAGGGGAACACTGAAGCTTTCTTT.

This clone has a handful of counts. Other DNA sequences in the sample encode the same CDR3. The CDR3: CASSIGTGGGQPQHF. The CDR3 region has the DNA TGTGCCAGTAGTATAGGGACAGGGGGCGGACAGCCCCAGCATTTT. V gene TRBV19 combines with J gene TRBJ1-5; 11 positions agree with TRBD1. This CDR3 region has 15 residues. Trimming cost V 1 base and J 7 bases; bases outside gene matches: 3. In germline, CDR1 is LNHDA, CDR2 SQIVND (reference sequence). Based on the CDR3 plus reference TRBV19 and TRBJ1-5, the full variable domain is DGGITQSPKYLFRKEGQNVTLSCEQNLNHDAMYWYRQDPGQGLRLIYYSQIVNDFQKGDIAEGYSVSREKKESFPLTVTSAQKNPTAFYLCASSIGTGGGQPQHFGDGTRLSIL.

This chain links TRBV5-1 with TRBJ2-6, with 13 bases fitting TRBD2. This CDR3 has 18 amino acids. The V gene's germline CDR1 is SGHRS and CDR2 YFSETQ. V lost 0 bases, J lost 3 bases, and 3 bases stayed unmatched. The CDR3 here is CASSLEGLAGVGANVLTF. CDR3 DNA: TGCGCCAGCAGCTTGGAAGGACTAGCGGGAGTTGGGGCCAACGTCCTGACTTTC.

This chain uses TRBV6-6 with TRBJ1-4; D perhaps matches TRBD1 (6 bases). The germline V gene encodes CDR1 MNHNY and CDR2 SVGAGI (reference sequence). CDR3 length equals 13 residues. The V gene lost 10 bases and the J gene lost 11 bases, with 20 bases spanning the gap. DNA for the CDR3: TGTGCCACCAGGGGCCTAGGGGGGGAGAAACTGTTTTTT. This gives the protein CATRGLGGEKLFF.

The chain joins TRBV7-9 to TRBJ2-3; 7 bases are shared with TRBD1. With 2 bases clipped from V and 6 bases from J, the junction kept 5 bases outside the gene matches. The CDR3 extends over 14 amino acids. Looked up from germline, CDR1 is SEHNR and CDR2 is FQNEAQ (reference sequence). DNA for the CDR3: TGTGCCAGCAGCTTAAGGGGGCCAGGGGATACGCAGTATTTT. Its translation: CASSLRGPGDTQYF. Supplemented by reference TRBV7-9 and TRBJ2-3, the full variable domain reads DTGVSQNPRHKITKRGQNVTFRCDPISEHNRLYWYRQTLGQGPEFLTYFQNEAQLEKSRLLSDRFSAERPKGSFSTLEIQRTEQGDSAMYLCASSLRGPGDTQYFGPGTRLTVL.

The rearrangement joins TRBV4-2 to TRBJ2-5; TRBD2 matches 7 bases. V shed 0 bases and J 4 bases; nucleotides not matched to a gene: 11. Germline CDR1 and CDR2: LGHNA and YNFKEQ. This CDR3 spans 17 amino acids. CDR3 in amino acids: CASSQEGGRGKGETQYF. The CDR3 DNA reads as TGTGCCAGCAGCCAAGAGGGCGGGAGAGGGAAAGGAGAGACCCAGTACTTC.

V is TRBV18 and J is TRBJ2-7, with D possibly being TRBD1 (6 bases). The CDR3 contains 13 residues. CDR1 is KGHSH, CDR2 LQKENI, per germline. V lost 7 bases and J lost 5, with 15 bases in between. The CDR3 DNA sequence: TGTGCCAGCTTTCGCCTGGGGGCAGACGAGCAGTACTTC. It codes for CASFRLGADEQYF. Full variable domain (rest looked up from reference TRBV18 and TRBJ2-7): NAGVMQNPRHLVRRRGQEARLRCSPMKGHSHVYWYRQLPEEGLKFMVYLQKENIIDESGMPKERFSAEFPKEGPSILRIQQVVRGDSAAYFCASFRLGADEQYFGPGTRLTVT.

The chain employs TRBV5-5 and TRBJ1-2; no definite D call. Germline values: CDR1 SGHKS, CDR2 YYEKEE (reference sequence). V shed 3 bases and J shed 1 base, with 7 bases lying between them. The CDR3 extends over 13 amino acids. CDR3: CASSSQSNYGYTF. CDR3 bases: TGTGCCAGCAGCTCACAGAGTAACTATGGCTACACCTTC.

This chain connects TRBV29-1 to TRBJ2-1; 8 bases map to TRBD2. J was trimmed by 8 bases and V by 6 bases; bases with no gene match: 6. This CDR3 contains 12 residues. The germline V gene encodes CDR1 SQVTM and CDR2 ANQGSEA. The DNA of the CDR3 is TGCAGCGTCAGGACTAGCTTATATGAGCAGTTCTTC. It translates to CSVRTSLYEQFF.

V is TRBV7-6 and J is TRBJ2-5; D gene uncertain. Germline V gives CDR1 SGHVS, CDR2 FNYEAQ. V gave up 0 bases and J gave up 2 bases, with 13 bases separating them. The CDR3 contains 16 residues. CDR3 amino acids: CASSLASPHIQETQYF. The CDR3 DNA follows: TGTGCCAGCAGCTTAGCTAGCCCCCATATTCAAGAGACCCAGTACTTC.

The chain employs TRBV25-1 and TRBJ1-6, with D hard to call. This CDR3 has 13 residues. Germline V gene lookup returns CDR1 MGHDK and CDR2 SYGVNS. The ends were cut back, 8 bases at V and 6 bases at J, with 11 bases in the middle. CDR3 sequence reads: CASSRFINSPLHF. DNA for the CDR3: TGTGCCAGCTCCAGGTTTATTAATTCACCCCTCCACTTT.